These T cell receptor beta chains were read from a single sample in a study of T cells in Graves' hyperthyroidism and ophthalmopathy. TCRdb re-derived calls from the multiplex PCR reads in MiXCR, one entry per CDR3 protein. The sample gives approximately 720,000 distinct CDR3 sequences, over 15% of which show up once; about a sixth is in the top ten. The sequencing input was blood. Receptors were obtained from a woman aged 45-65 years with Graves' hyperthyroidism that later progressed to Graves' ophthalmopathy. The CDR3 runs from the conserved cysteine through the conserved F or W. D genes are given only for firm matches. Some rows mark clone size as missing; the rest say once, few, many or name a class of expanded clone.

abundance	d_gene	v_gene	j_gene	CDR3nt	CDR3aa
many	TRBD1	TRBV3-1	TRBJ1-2	TGTGCCAGCAGCCATGGAGACAGGGGGCGCGATGGCTACACCTTC	CASSHGDRGRDGYTF
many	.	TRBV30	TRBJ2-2	TGTGCCTGGAGTGTAAGCGAATCCGGGGAGCTGTTTTTT	CAWSVSESGELFF
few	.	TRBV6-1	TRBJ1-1	TGTGCCAGCAGACAAAACCCCTTGAACACTGAAGCTTTCTTT	CASRQNPLNTEAFF
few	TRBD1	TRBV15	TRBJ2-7	TGTGCCACCAGCAGAGACAGGGGGCGGTACGAGCAGTACTTC	CATSRDRGRYEQYF
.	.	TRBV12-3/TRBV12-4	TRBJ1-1	TGTGCCAGCAGTCCGCTGAGACAGGCCAACACTGAAGCTTTCTTT	CASSPLRQANTEAFF
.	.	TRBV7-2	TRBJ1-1	TGTGCCAGCAGCTGTCTCTATCCAGGGGACGACACTGAAGCTTTCTTT	CASSCLYPGDDTEAFF
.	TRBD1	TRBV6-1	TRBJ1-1	TGTGCCAGCAGTGACCTAGGACAGGGAACAGTCCCCACTGAAGCTTTCTTT	CASSDLGQGTVPTEAFF
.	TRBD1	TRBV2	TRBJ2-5	TGTGCCACCCAAGGGACAGACTGGTACCAAGAGACCCAGTACTTC	CATQGTDWYQETQYF
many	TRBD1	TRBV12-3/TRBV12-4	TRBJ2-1	TGTGCCAGCAGGCGTGACAGGGGGAGAGATGAGCAGTTCTTC	CASRRDRGRDEQFF
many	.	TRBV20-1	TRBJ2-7	TGCAGTGCTAGAGATGGGAGGTACGAGCAGTACTTC	CSARDGRYEQYF
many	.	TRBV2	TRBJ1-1	TGTGCCAGCAGTGATCTGGGGTTCTCTGAAGCTTTCTTT	CASSDLGFSEAFF
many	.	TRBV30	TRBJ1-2	TGTGCCTGGAGTGTATACTTCGGGACAAACCTCCAATATGGCTACACCTTC	CAWSVYFGTNLQYGYTF
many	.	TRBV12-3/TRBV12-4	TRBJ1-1	TGTGCCAGCAGCCACGGACGGGGAAGTACTGAAGCTTTCTTT	CASSHGRGSTEAFF
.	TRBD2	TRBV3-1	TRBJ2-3	TGTGCCAGCAGCCATTCTGTGCTAGCGGTCTCGTTTAGCACAGATACGCAGTATTTT	CASSHSVLAVSFSTDTQYF
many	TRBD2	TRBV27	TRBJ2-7	TGTGCCAGCAGTTACGAGCGGGGGGGGTACGAGCAGTACTTC	CASSYERGGYEQYF
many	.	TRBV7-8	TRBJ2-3	TGTGCCAGCAGCCCTTTCGATCGCCGCACAGATACGCAGTATTTT	CASSPFDRRTDTQYF
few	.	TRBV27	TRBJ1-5	TGTGCCAGCAGTTTATCTGCGACGGTTCTGCCCCAGCATTTT	CASSLSATVLPQHF
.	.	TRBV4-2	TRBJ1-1	TGTGCCAGCAGCCAAGATGGGAGCCCCGGGCGGAATGAAGCTTTCTTT	CASSQDGSPGRNEAFF
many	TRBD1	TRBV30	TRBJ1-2	TGTGCCTGGAGGACAGGGGGCAGCTATGGCTACACCTTC	CAWRTGGSYGYTF
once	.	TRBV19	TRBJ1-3	TGTGCCAGTAGTATGAACAGACGCAGCTCTGGAAACACCATATATTTT	CASSMNRRSSGNTIYF